The 23 T cell receptor beta chains below were found in one sample sequenced in a study of cytomegalovirus exposure and HLA in healthy donors. 13 Jbeta primers and 60 Vbeta primers were used for the PCR. Sequencing was performed with immunoSEQ multiplex PCR; in TCRdb, only in-frame clones are kept and a portion is missing. The repertoire holds 75,000 to 80,000 clones, with 78% as singletons. Sequenced material: PBMCs. The receptors stem from a man aged 35-49 years in good health and CMV-seronegative.

This chain links TRBV7-9 with TRBJ2-1; 8 nucleotides align to TRBD2. J lost 1 base, V lost 4 bases, and 3 bases had no gene match. Per germline, CDR1 SEHNR and CDR2 FQNEAQ (reference sequence). The length of the CDR3 is 15 residues. CDR3 DNA sequence: TGTGCCAGCAGCTCGACTAGCGTTTCCTACAATGAGCAGTTCTTC. Its protein is CASSSTSVSYNEQFF.

The V call is TRBV4-2, the J call TRBJ2-7; D call uncertain. CDR1 and CDR2 (germline): LGHNA, YNFKEQ. The ends were cut back, 4 bases at V and 0 bases at J, with 16 bases in the middle. This CDR3 is 16 amino acids long. DNA for the CDR3: TGTGCCAGCAGCCGTACATTGGGTGCGGTCTCCTACGAGCAGTACTTC. It translates to CASSRTLGAVSYEQYF.

This chain uses TRBV10-3 with TRBJ1-6; D not resolved. V was cut by 2 bases and J by 7 bases, with 12 bases left in between. The CDR3 runs 15 residues. Germline V gene lookup returns CDR1 ENHRY and CDR2 SYGVKD. CDR3 sequence (DNA): TGTGCCATCAGTGAGCGGGGATCGGAGAATTCACCCCTCCACTTT. Residues: CAISERGSENSPLHF.

This chain's CDR3 is CASSIYGTETLYGYTF. The CDR3 coding sequence is TGTGCCAGTAGTATATATGGGACAGAGACTCTCTATGGCTACACCTTC. This chain joins TRBV19 and TRBJ1-2; 7 nucleotides agree with TRBD1. Germline CDR1 and CDR2: LNHDA and SQIVND (reference sequence). Trimming at V came to 2 bases and at J to 4 bases, leaving 10 bases not matched to a gene. The length of the CDR3 is 16 residues.

The gene calls are TRBV2 and TRBJ2-5, with 11 nucleotides matching TRBD2. The ends lost 7 bases at V and 7 bases at J; junction bases unmatched: 11. The CDR3 consists of 15 residues. CDR1 and CDR2 (germline): SNHLY, FYNNEI. The CDR3 DNA reads TGTGCCAGCATCGGACTAGCGGGCTCCCCTGGGACCCAGTACTTC. Translated: CASIGLAGSPGTQYF.

This chain uses TRBV2 with TRBJ2-4; the match to TRBD2 covers 7 bases. CDR3 size: 11 residues. After removal of 6 bases from V and 10 bases from J, the junction contained 3 bases not matched to a gene. CDR1 is SNHLY and CDR2 is FYNNEI in the germline V gene. The CDR3 loop reads CASRTSRIQYF. Written as DNA, the CDR3 is TGTGCCAGCAGGACTAGCCGGATTCAGTACTTC.

The chain employs TRBV28 and TRBJ2-7, with 8 bases fitting TRBD2. The CDR3 spans 15 residues. V dropped 5 bases and J dropped 6; count of bases not matched to a gene: 12. The germline V gene has CDR1 MDHEN and CDR2 SYDVKM. CDR3 sequence: CASSTTGTSSLEQYF. The CDR3 DNA reads TGTGCCAGCAGTACGACCGGGACTAGTAGTCTCGAGCAGTACTTC.

This clone has more than one count but fewer than ten. The identical CDR3 is also encoded by other nucleotide sequences in the sample. The chain carries TRBV30 and TRBJ1-1, with 7 positions matching TRBD1. This CDR3 has 13 amino acids. The V gene end was trimmed by 2 bases and the J gene end by 2 bases; junction bases not matched to a gene: 2. CDR1 is GTSNPN, CDR2 SVGIG, per germline (reference sequence). The CDR3: CAWSRGLNTEAFF. The CDR3 region has the DNA TGTGCCTGGAGTAGGGGGCTTAACACTGAAGCTTTCTTT.

The chain links TRBV7-9 to TRBJ2-5; maybe TRBD1 (5 bases). This CDR3 region has 15 residues. Germline V CDR1 and CDR2: SEHNR, FQNEAQ (reference sequence). Trimming left V 2 bases short and J 3 bases short, with 13 bases between. CDR3 DNA: TGTGCCAGCAGCTTAAGGGGTAGGGTGGAAGAGACCCAGTACTTC. Its translation is CASSLRGRVEETQYF.

DNA of the CDR3: TGTGCCAGCAGTGAAGCAAGGGGTACCGGGGAGCTGTTTTTT. Its protein product is CASSEARGTGELFF. The V and J genes are TRBV2 and TRBJ2-2, with D possibly matching TRBD1 (5 bases). V was cut by 0 bases and J by 5 bases, with 7 bases left in between. Germline loops: CDR1 SNHLY, CDR2 FYNNEI. This CDR3 contains 14 residues.

The genes are TRBV28 and TRBJ1-2; D perhaps matches TRBD1 (6 bases). V gave up 2 bases and J gave up 6 bases, with 13 bases separating them. This CDR3 has 14 residues. CDR1 MDHEN and CDR2 SYDVKM come from the germline V gene. The CDR3 DNA follows: TGTGCCAGCAGTTTAGGGGTCCCAGGGGATGGCTACACCTTC. Its protein is CASSLGVPGDGYTF.

The chain carries TRBV7-2 and TRBJ2-7, with 16 bases that match TRBD2. The CDR3 is 17 amino acids. In germline, CDR1 is SGHTA, CDR2 FQGNSA. Trimming cost V 5 bases and J 7 bases; bases outside gene matches: 11. The CDR3 loop reads CASSPVGTSGRALEQYF. In nucleotides, the CDR3 is TGTGCCAGCAGCCCGGTGGGGACTAGCGGGAGGGCCTTAGAGCAGTACTTC.

The rearrangement joins TRBV15 to TRBJ2-2, with 8 bases aligning to TRBD2. V was pared by 2 bases and J by 4 bases, with 3 bases of the junction left unmatched. Germline-derived CDR1 and CDR2 are LNHNV and YYDKDF (reference sequence). The CDR3 is made up of 15 amino acids. CDR3 in DNA: TGTGCCACCAGCAGACGGGAGGGCCCCACCGGGGAGCTGTTTTTT. Its translation is CATSRREGPTGELFF.

As concerns this clone: One end of the junction varies from germline; a read error may be responsible. The V and J genes are TRBV28 and TRBJ2-5, with a weak D call TRBD2 (6 bases). Germline V gene lookup returns CDR1 MDHEN and CDR2 SYDVKM. CDR3 length equals 15 residues. CDR3 coding DNA: TGTGCCAGCAGTTTTGTAGCGGAGCTGCAAGAGGCCCAGTACTTC. Amino acids: CASSFVAELQEAQYF.

This rearrangement joins TRBV11-2 to TRBJ2-1; D perhaps matches TRBD2 (6 bases). The CDR3 has 15 amino acids. V gave up 4 bases and J gave up 3 bases, with 13 bases separating them. Per germline, CDR1 SGHAT and CDR2 FQNNGV. The CDR3 protein is CASSYGGTVYNEQFF. As DNA, the CDR3 is TGTGCCAGCAGCTATGGTGGGACTGTCTACAATGAGCAGTTCTTC. The full variable domain, in which reference TRBV11-2 and TRBJ2-1 provide the parts outside the CDR3, is EAGVAQSPRYKIIEKRQSVAFWCNPISGHATLYWYQQILGQGPKLLIQFQNNGVVDDSQLPKDRFSAERLKGVDSTLKIQPAKLEDSAVYLCASSYGGTVYNEQFFGPGTRLTVL.

This clone was counted a few times. The J gene is TRBJ2-2, the V gene TRBV6-1, with D perhaps matching TRBD1 (5 bases). Germline CDR1 and CDR2: MNHNS and SASEGT. Trimming took off 3 bases at V and 5 bases at J, with 10 bases between the two ends. The CDR3 runs to 14 residues. The CDR3 is CASSDPAGTGELFF. As DNA, the CDR3 is TGTGCCAGCAGTGACCCGGCAGGGACCGGGGAGCTGTTTTTT.

The J gene is TRBJ2-1, the V gene TRBV29-1; 7 bases agree with TRBD2. The germline V gene has CDR1 SQVTM and CDR2 ANQGSEA. Losses at the gene ends were 3 bases for V and 4 bases for J; bases not matched to a gene: 9. This CDR3 has 15 amino acids. CDR3 nucleotide sequence: TGCAGCGTTGATATTAGCGGGTCGGTTTACAATGAGCAGTTCTTC. Amino acids: CSVDISGSVYNEQFF.

Here the CDR3 DNA reads TGTGCCAGCAGCCCGACTAGCGGGTTCTACGAGCAGTACTTC. Its protein is CASSPTSGFYEQYF. The chain is built from TRBV7-9 and TRBJ2-7; 10 bases match TRBD2. CDR3 length: 14 amino acids. Unmatched junction bases numbered 4, after V lost 5 bases and J lost 3 bases. Germline CDR1 reads SEHNR; CDR2 reads FQNEAQ (reference sequence).

V is TRBV18 and J is TRBJ2-5; weak D call: TRBD1 (6 bases). Germline V gives CDR1 KGHSH, CDR2 LQKENI. V shed 2 bases and J shed 2 bases, with 12 bases lying between them. The CDR3 length is 15 residues. CDR3 sequence reads: CASSPTGQTQETQYF. Here the CDR3 DNA reads TGTGCCAGCTCACCAACTGGACAGACTCAAGAGACCCAGTACTTC.

The count of this clone is one. The rearrangement uses TRBV2 and TRBJ2-2, with TRBD2 as a possible D gene (5 bases). This CDR3 contains 16 residues. V lost 0 bases and J 4 bases, leaving 12 bases between the germline ends. Per the germline V gene, CDR1 is SNHLY and CDR2 is FYNNEI. The CDR3 nucleotides are TGTGCCAGCAGTGAAGCTGGGAGTCTTTCCACCGGGGAGCTGTTTTTT. This gives the protein CASSEAGSLSTGELFF.

The genes are TRBV2 and TRBJ1-1; 10 bases are shared with TRBD1. This CDR3 region has 15 residues. V was pared by 7 bases and J by 1 base, with 6 bases of the junction left unmatched. Germline V gene data show CDR1 as SNHLY and CDR2 as FYNNEI. The CDR3 region has the DNA TGTGCCAGCATGGACAGGGGGGGTCGGAACACTGAAGCTTTCTTT. It translates to CASMDRGGRNTEAFF.

About this clone itself: A junction boundary mismatches the germline segment, possibly from a read error. Different DNA sequences within this sample yield the same CDR3. The J gene is TRBJ2-2, the V gene TRBV7-3; perhaps TRBD2 as D (6 bases). CDR3 length: 15 residues. The V gene's germline CDR1 is SGHTA and CDR2 FQGTGA. CDR3 DNA: TGCGCCAGCAGCCCATGGATCGGGGGTACCGGGGAGCTGTTTTTT. As protein: CASSPWIGGTGELFF.

The chain carries TRBV7-3 and TRBJ1-1; TRBD1 aligns across 7 bases. V lost 3 bases and J lost 5; bases outside the gene matches: 6. Germline V gives CDR1 SGHTA, CDR2 FQGTGA. The CDR3 runs to 14 residues. Here the CDR3 DNA reads TGTGCCAGCAGCTTTTCCCCGACAGGGACTGAAGCTTTCTTT. Residues: CASSFSPTGTEAFF.